This T cell receptor beta chain was sequenced for a study of blood T cell repertoires in COVID-19. Original processing methods: Nucleated cell counts were estimated from reference gene primer amplification. Clones were read by immunoSEQ multiplex PCR, and TCRdb kept only the in-frame ones, dropping some. V and J calls and clone size are given by that table; D and trimming were obtained from the DNA. The data show roughly 70,000 clones, roughly 86% seen once. The CDR3 runs 15 residues. The germline gives CDR1 MNHEY, CDR2 SVGAGI. V dropped 6 bases and J dropped 2; count of bases not matched to a gene: 8.

The clonotype was recovered from a man between 70 and 80 years old with active COVID-19. Input material: peripheral blood. The chain carries TRBV6-5 and TRBJ2-3; 7 bases are shared with TRBD1. CDR3 sequence reads: CASRPDRDATDTQYF. The CDR3 DNA sequence: TGTGCCAGCAGGCCCGACAGGGACGCCACAGATACGCAGTATTTT.